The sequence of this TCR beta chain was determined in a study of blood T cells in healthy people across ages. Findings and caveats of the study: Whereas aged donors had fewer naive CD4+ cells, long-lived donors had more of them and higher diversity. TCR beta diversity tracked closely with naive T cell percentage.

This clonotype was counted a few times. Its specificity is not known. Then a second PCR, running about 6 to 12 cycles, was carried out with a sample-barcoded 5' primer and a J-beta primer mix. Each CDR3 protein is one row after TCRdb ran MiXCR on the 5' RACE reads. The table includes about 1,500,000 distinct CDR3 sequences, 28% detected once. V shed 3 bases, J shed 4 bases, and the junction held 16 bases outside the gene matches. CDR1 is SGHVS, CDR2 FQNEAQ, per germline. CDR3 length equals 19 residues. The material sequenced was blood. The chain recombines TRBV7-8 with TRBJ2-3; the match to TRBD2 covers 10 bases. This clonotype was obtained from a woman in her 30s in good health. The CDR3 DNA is TGTGCCAGCAGCTTCGACGAACTTCCTAGCGGGAGCCTCCCAGATACGCAGTATTTT. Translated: CASSFDELPSGSLPDTQYF.